These 22 T cell receptor beta chains came from one sample sequenced in a study of blood T cells in healthy people across ages. Together with a sample-barcoded 5' primer, a J-beta primer mix was included in a second PCR lasting roughly 6 to 12 cycles. One entry per CDR3 protein results from TCRdb running MiXCR on the 5' RACE reads. The sample has roughly 1.4 million distinct CDR3 sequences, roughly 64% seen once. The sample taken for sequencing was blood. These receptors originate from a young man in good health.

CDR3 protein: CSAPGAGNTEAFF. The CDR3 DNA is TGCAGTGCACCGGGGGCAGGGAACACTGAAGCTTTCTTT. The chain uses TRBV20-1 and TRBJ1-1; a weak D match, TRBD1 (6 bases). V was pared by 6 bases and J by 1 base, with 12 bases between. CDR1 and CDR2 from the germline V gene are DFQATT and SNEGSKA (reference sequence). This CDR3 has 13 residues.

This clonotype has a handful of counts. The V gene is TRBV29-1, the J gene TRBJ2-5; D is tentatively TRBD1 or TRBD2 (5 bases each). The J call is uncertain, as TRBJ2-7 better fits the DNA end. The V gene's germline CDR1 is SQVTM and CDR2 ANQGSEA. The CDR3 runs 14 residues. The CDR3, as DNA: TGCAGCGTTGAAGACGGGGACCTATCGAGCGAGCAGTACTTC. Residues: CSVEDGDLSSEQYF.

The chain carries TRBV24-1 and TRBJ1-2, with 7 bases aligning to TRBD1. V lost 11 bases and J lost 4; bases outside the gene matches: 15. This CDR3 is 15 amino acids long. Germline-derived CDR1 and CDR2 are KGHDR and SFDVKD. The CDR3 sequence is CARPGGRAFFYGYTF. CDR3 sequence (DNA): TGTGCCAGACCAGGGGGTCGGGCCTTCTTCTATGGCTACACCTTC.

This clonotype was counted a few times. The chain joins TRBV10-3 to TRBJ2-7; D gene ambiguous. Germline CDR1 reads ENHRY; CDR2 reads SYGVKD. The CDR3 totals 12 residues. Trimming shortened V by 5 bases and J by 2 bases, and 7 bases separated the two germline ends. The CDR3 bases are TGTGCCATCAGTCCCGCAACCTACGAGCAGTACTTC. Its protein product is CAISPATYEQYF.

The V and J genes are TRBV20-1 and TRBJ1-4; possibly TRBD1 for D (5 bases). This CDR3 has 13 residues. Germline assignment: CDR1 DFQATT and CDR2 SNEGSKA (reference sequence). CDR3 in amino acids: CSAYRGTNEKLFF. The CDR3 DNA is TGCAGCGCGTACCGGGGCACTAATGAAAAACTGTTTTTT.

V usage is TRBV4-1 and J usage is TRBJ2-5; tentative D call: TRBD1 (6 bases). Per the germline V gene, CDR1 is MGHRA and CDR2 is YSYEKL. CDR3 length: 15 amino acids. Trimming removed 0 bases from V and 4 bases from J, with 12 bases in between. The CDR3 region has the DNA TGCGCCAGCAGCCAAGAAATCGGCAGGGGAGAGACCCAGTACTTC. This sequence encodes CASSQEIGRGETQYF.

This chain joins TRBV7-9 and TRBJ1-2; 7 positions agree with TRBD1. This CDR3 region has 14 residues. J gave up 6 bases and V 5 bases, and 9 bases lay outside the gene matches. CDR1 SEHNR and CDR2 FQNEAQ come from the germline V gene (reference sequence). The CDR3 sequence: CASSPRQGGDGYTF. The CDR3 DNA sequence: TGTGCCAGCAGCCCAAGACAGGGCGGGGATGGCTACACCTTC. The full variable domain, with the rest looked up from reference TRBV7-9 and TRBJ1-2, is DTGVSQNPRHKITKRGQNVTFRCDPISEHNRLYWYRQTLGQGPEFLTYFQNEAQLEKSRLLSDRFSAERPKGSFSTLEIQRTEQGDSAMYLCASSPRQGGDGYTFGSGTRLTVV.

The chain joins TRBV4-1 to TRBJ1-2; D gene ambiguous. This CDR3 is 14 amino acids long. CDR1 is MGHRA and CDR2 is YSYEKL in the germline V gene. Trimming took 0 bases from V and 8 from J, leaving 13 bases between them. CDR3 sequence: CASSQDGQEGGYTF. CDR3 sequence (DNA): TGCGCCAGCAGCCAAGATGGGCAGGAAGGGGGCTACACCTTC.

This clonotype has only a few counts. The rearrangement uses TRBV2 and TRBJ2-6, with D perhaps matching TRBD1 or TRBD2 (5 bases each). V was cut by 11 bases and J by 0 bases, with 14 bases left in between. Germline assignment: CDR1 SNHLY and CDR2 FYNNEI. The CDR3 contains 15 residues. CDR3 protein: CAGAGLSSGANVLTF. DNA for the CDR3: TGTGCCGGGGCAGGACTCAGCTCTGGGGCCAACGTCCTGACTTTC.

The chain recombines TRBV12-3 or TRBV12-4 with TRBJ2-5; D may be TRBD2 (6 bases). The CDR3 length is 15 residues. The V and J ends lost 1 base and 1 base respectively, with 10 bases between them. The CDR3 DNA reads as TGTGCCAGCAGTTTAGTGGCGGGACCCCAAGAGACCCAGTACTTC. This encodes CASSLVAGPQETQYF.

The table lists this clonotype with a few counts. This rearrangement joins TRBV7-8 to TRBJ1-6, with 7 bases that match TRBD1. There are 15 residues in the CDR3. V shed 3 bases and J 9 bases; nucleotides not matched to a gene: 8. Germline assignment: CDR1 SGHVS and CDR2 FQNEAQ. CDR3 nucleotides: TGTGCCAGCAGCTTCTCACAGGGGAATGGTTCACCCCTCCACTTT. Encoded protein: CASSFSQGNGSPLHF.

The CDR3 spells CASSQVPIVGYEQYF. CDR3 nucleotides: TGTGCCAGCAGCCAAGTGCCAATTGTAGGGTACGAGCAGTACTTC. The chain links TRBV3-1 to TRBJ2-7; D unclear. The CDR3 runs to 15 residues. V dropped 1 base and J dropped 4 bases, with 14 bases sitting between them. CDR1 is LGHDT, CDR2 YNNKEL, per germline (reference sequence).

J is TRBJ2-3 and V is TRBV11-2; 7 bases match TRBD1. V shed 5 bases, J shed 5 bases, and the junction held 10 bases outside the gene matches. CDR3 length equals 15 residues. Per germline, CDR1 SGHAT and CDR2 FQNNGV. CDR3 sequence: CASSGPGGSGDTQYF. CDR3 nucleotide sequence: TGTGCCAGCAGCGGGCCAGGGGGAAGTGGAGATACGCAGTATTTT.

The chain carries TRBV3-1 and TRBJ1-6; D is uncertain. This CDR3 is 14 amino acids long. V was shortened by 4 bases and J by 5 bases, with 9 bases between the two germline ends. Per germline, CDR1 LGHDT and CDR2 YNNKEL (reference sequence). Here the CDR3 reads CASSLPGNNSPLHF. CDR3 DNA: TGTGCCAGCAGCCTTCCGGGTAATAATTCACCCCTCCACTTT.

V and J are TRBV6-5 and TRBJ2-3, with a tentative D call TRBD2 (6 bases). The length of the CDR3 is 14 residues. V lost 2 bases and J 4 bases, leaving 10 bases between the germline ends. Looked up from germline, CDR1 is MNHEY and CDR2 is SVGAGI. CDR3 residues: CASSYARRADTQYF. Here the CDR3 DNA reads TGTGCCAGCAGTTACGCCAGGAGGGCAGATACGCAGTATTTT.

The rearrangement uses TRBV4-1 and TRBJ1-1; D is ambiguous. Trimming took 5 bases from V and 1 from J, leaving 11 bases between them. In germline, CDR1 is MGHRA, CDR2 YSYEKL. This CDR3 contains 14 residues. CDR3 sequence reads: CASSTQDGNTEAFF. In nucleotides, the CDR3 is TGCGCCAGCAGCACGCAGGACGGGAACACTGAAGCTTTCTTT.

This clonotype was seen many times. The chain is built from TRBV7-2 and TRBJ2-3; the D is unclear. The CDR3 extends over 14 amino acids. The germline V gene has CDR1 SGHTA and CDR2 FQGNSA. The V end was cut by 0 bases, the J end by 1 base, with 5 bases between. The CDR3 DNA follows: TGTGCCAGCAGCTTAGCGACGGGCACAGATACGCAGTATTTT. Residues: CASSLATGTDTQYF.

V is TRBV11-2 and J is TRBJ2-3, with unresolved D. Germline CDR1 is SGHAT and CDR2 is FQNNGV. Trimming removed 5 bases at V and 1 base at J, with 10 bases between. This CDR3 comprises 14 residues. In DNA, the CDR3 is TGTGCCAGCAGCCCTGGGGAAGGCACAGATACGCAGTATTTT. Its translation: CASSPGEGTDTQYF. Together with reference TRBV11-2 and TRBJ2-3, the CDR3 gives the full variable domain: EAGVAQSPRYKIIEKRQSVAFWCNPISGHATLYWYQQILGQGPKLLIQFQNNGVVDDSQLPKDRFSAERLKGVDSTLKIQPAKLEDSAVYLCASSPGEGTDTQYFGPGTRLTVL.

This clonotype occurred a few times. CDR3 DNA: TGCAGCGTTGAAGTGGGGCTGAACTACGAGCAGTACTTC. Protein product: CSVEVGLNYEQYF. The chain links TRBV29-1 to TRBJ2-7, with D possibly matching TRBD1 (5 bases). CDR3 length equals 13 residues. Germline lookup yields CDR1 SQVTM and CDR2 ANQGSEA. Between the trimmed V and J ends, which lost 1 base and 3 bases, there was a span of 10 bases.

This clonotype has more than one count but fewer than ten. The genes are TRBV11-2 and TRBJ2-4; D not certain. CDR3 size: 17 residues. Germline CDR1 reads SGHAT; CDR2 reads FQNNGV. Between the trimmed V and J ends, which lost 0 bases and 1 base, there was a span of 13 bases. The CDR3 sequence is CASSLDWEGRAKNIQYF. CDR3 coding DNA: TGTGCCAGCAGCTTAGATTGGGAAGGGCGCGCCAAAAACATTCAGTACTTC.

This clonotype occurred a few times. J is TRBJ2-3 and V is TRBV2; D remains unclear. The CDR3 covers 15 residues. Germline loops: CDR1 SNHLY, CDR2 FYNNEI. The ends were cut back, 1 base at V and 0 bases at J, with 8 bases in the middle. The CDR3 nucleotides read TGTGCCAGCAGTGAAGAACGACAAAGCACAGATACGCAGTATTTT. Translation gives CASSEERQSTDTQYF.

The chain has TRBV27 and TRBJ1-2; tentatively, D is TRBD1 (5 bases). This CDR3 has 16 residues. Germline V lookup: CDR1 MNHEY, CDR2 SMNVEV (reference sequence). V dropped 0 bases and J dropped 8 bases, with 19 bases sitting between them. CDR3 nucleotides: TGTGCCAGCAGTTTATCCCAGGGCTACAGTCGGATGGGCTACACCTTC. Its translation is CASSLSQGYSRMGYTF.